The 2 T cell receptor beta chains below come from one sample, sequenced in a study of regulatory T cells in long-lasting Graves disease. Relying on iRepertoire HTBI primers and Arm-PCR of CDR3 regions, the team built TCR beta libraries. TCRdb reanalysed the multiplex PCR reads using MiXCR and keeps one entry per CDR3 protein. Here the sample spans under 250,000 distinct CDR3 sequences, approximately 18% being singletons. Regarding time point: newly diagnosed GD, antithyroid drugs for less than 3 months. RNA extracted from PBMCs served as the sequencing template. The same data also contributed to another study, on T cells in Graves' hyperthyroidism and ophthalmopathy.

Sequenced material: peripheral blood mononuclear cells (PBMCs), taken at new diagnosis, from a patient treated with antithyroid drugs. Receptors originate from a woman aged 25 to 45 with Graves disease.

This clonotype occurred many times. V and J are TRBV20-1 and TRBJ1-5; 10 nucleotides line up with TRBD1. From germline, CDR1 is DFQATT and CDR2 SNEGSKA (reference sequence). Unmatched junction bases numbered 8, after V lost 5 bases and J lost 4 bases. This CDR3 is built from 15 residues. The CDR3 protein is CSADLGGQGNQPQHF. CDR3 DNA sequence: TGCAGTGCTGACCTGGGGGGACAGGGGAATCAGCCCCAGCATTTT.

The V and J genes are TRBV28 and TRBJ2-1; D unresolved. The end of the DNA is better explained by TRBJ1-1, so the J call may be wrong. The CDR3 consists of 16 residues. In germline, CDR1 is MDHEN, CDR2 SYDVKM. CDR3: CASTPLMVSKATEAFF. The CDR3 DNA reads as TGTGCCAGCACCCCCTTAATGGTTTCGAAAGCCACTGAAGCTTTCTTT.